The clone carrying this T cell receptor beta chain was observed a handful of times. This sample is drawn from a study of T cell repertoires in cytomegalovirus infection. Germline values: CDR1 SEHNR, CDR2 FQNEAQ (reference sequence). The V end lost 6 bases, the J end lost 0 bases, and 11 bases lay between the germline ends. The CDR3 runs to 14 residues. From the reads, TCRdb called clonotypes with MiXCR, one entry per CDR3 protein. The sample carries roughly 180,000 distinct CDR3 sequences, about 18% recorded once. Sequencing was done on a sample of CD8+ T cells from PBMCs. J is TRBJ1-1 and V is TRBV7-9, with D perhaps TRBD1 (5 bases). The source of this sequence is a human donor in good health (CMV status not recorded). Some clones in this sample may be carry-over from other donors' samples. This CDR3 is CASRVEGMNTEAFF. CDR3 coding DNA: TGTGCCAGCAGAGTAGAGGGGATGAACACTGAAGCTTTCTTT.